This T cell receptor (beta chain) derives from a study of T cells in Graves' hyperthyroidism and ophthalmopathy. Whole-study results and caveats: Most expanded thyroid clonotypes above 0.001 recurred in blood. Stable hyperthyroidism was separated from ophthalmopathy by a model based on 13 V-J features. Before onset, by a median of around six months, the model predicted ophthalmopathy.

It was uncontrolled infection, other autoimmune disease, pregnancy or lactation that excluded patients. The germline V gene encodes CDR1 MNHEY and CDR2 SVGAGI. V shed 0 bases and J 7 bases; nucleotides not matched to a gene: 3. The CDR3 runs to 15 residues. There are a few counts of this clonotype. Its specificity is not known. TCR beta CDR3 sequences were amplified from RNA transcripts. When the TCR CDR3 underwent first-round RT-PCR, the HTBI primer set was used. Each CDR3 protein is one row after TCRdb ran MiXCR on the multiplex PCR reads. The sample comprises approximately 360,000 distinct CDR3 sequences, 20% to 25% of which are singletons, and around four fifths rests with the top ten.

The receptor was derived from a man aged 45-65 years with Graves' hyperthyroidism. The rearrangement joins TRBV6-5 to TRBJ2-6; TRBD1 matches 7 bases. The specimen sequenced was blood. The CDR3, as DNA: TGTGCCAGCAGTTACTCGACAGGGAACGCCAACGTCCTGACTTTC. This codes for CASSYSTGNANVLTF.